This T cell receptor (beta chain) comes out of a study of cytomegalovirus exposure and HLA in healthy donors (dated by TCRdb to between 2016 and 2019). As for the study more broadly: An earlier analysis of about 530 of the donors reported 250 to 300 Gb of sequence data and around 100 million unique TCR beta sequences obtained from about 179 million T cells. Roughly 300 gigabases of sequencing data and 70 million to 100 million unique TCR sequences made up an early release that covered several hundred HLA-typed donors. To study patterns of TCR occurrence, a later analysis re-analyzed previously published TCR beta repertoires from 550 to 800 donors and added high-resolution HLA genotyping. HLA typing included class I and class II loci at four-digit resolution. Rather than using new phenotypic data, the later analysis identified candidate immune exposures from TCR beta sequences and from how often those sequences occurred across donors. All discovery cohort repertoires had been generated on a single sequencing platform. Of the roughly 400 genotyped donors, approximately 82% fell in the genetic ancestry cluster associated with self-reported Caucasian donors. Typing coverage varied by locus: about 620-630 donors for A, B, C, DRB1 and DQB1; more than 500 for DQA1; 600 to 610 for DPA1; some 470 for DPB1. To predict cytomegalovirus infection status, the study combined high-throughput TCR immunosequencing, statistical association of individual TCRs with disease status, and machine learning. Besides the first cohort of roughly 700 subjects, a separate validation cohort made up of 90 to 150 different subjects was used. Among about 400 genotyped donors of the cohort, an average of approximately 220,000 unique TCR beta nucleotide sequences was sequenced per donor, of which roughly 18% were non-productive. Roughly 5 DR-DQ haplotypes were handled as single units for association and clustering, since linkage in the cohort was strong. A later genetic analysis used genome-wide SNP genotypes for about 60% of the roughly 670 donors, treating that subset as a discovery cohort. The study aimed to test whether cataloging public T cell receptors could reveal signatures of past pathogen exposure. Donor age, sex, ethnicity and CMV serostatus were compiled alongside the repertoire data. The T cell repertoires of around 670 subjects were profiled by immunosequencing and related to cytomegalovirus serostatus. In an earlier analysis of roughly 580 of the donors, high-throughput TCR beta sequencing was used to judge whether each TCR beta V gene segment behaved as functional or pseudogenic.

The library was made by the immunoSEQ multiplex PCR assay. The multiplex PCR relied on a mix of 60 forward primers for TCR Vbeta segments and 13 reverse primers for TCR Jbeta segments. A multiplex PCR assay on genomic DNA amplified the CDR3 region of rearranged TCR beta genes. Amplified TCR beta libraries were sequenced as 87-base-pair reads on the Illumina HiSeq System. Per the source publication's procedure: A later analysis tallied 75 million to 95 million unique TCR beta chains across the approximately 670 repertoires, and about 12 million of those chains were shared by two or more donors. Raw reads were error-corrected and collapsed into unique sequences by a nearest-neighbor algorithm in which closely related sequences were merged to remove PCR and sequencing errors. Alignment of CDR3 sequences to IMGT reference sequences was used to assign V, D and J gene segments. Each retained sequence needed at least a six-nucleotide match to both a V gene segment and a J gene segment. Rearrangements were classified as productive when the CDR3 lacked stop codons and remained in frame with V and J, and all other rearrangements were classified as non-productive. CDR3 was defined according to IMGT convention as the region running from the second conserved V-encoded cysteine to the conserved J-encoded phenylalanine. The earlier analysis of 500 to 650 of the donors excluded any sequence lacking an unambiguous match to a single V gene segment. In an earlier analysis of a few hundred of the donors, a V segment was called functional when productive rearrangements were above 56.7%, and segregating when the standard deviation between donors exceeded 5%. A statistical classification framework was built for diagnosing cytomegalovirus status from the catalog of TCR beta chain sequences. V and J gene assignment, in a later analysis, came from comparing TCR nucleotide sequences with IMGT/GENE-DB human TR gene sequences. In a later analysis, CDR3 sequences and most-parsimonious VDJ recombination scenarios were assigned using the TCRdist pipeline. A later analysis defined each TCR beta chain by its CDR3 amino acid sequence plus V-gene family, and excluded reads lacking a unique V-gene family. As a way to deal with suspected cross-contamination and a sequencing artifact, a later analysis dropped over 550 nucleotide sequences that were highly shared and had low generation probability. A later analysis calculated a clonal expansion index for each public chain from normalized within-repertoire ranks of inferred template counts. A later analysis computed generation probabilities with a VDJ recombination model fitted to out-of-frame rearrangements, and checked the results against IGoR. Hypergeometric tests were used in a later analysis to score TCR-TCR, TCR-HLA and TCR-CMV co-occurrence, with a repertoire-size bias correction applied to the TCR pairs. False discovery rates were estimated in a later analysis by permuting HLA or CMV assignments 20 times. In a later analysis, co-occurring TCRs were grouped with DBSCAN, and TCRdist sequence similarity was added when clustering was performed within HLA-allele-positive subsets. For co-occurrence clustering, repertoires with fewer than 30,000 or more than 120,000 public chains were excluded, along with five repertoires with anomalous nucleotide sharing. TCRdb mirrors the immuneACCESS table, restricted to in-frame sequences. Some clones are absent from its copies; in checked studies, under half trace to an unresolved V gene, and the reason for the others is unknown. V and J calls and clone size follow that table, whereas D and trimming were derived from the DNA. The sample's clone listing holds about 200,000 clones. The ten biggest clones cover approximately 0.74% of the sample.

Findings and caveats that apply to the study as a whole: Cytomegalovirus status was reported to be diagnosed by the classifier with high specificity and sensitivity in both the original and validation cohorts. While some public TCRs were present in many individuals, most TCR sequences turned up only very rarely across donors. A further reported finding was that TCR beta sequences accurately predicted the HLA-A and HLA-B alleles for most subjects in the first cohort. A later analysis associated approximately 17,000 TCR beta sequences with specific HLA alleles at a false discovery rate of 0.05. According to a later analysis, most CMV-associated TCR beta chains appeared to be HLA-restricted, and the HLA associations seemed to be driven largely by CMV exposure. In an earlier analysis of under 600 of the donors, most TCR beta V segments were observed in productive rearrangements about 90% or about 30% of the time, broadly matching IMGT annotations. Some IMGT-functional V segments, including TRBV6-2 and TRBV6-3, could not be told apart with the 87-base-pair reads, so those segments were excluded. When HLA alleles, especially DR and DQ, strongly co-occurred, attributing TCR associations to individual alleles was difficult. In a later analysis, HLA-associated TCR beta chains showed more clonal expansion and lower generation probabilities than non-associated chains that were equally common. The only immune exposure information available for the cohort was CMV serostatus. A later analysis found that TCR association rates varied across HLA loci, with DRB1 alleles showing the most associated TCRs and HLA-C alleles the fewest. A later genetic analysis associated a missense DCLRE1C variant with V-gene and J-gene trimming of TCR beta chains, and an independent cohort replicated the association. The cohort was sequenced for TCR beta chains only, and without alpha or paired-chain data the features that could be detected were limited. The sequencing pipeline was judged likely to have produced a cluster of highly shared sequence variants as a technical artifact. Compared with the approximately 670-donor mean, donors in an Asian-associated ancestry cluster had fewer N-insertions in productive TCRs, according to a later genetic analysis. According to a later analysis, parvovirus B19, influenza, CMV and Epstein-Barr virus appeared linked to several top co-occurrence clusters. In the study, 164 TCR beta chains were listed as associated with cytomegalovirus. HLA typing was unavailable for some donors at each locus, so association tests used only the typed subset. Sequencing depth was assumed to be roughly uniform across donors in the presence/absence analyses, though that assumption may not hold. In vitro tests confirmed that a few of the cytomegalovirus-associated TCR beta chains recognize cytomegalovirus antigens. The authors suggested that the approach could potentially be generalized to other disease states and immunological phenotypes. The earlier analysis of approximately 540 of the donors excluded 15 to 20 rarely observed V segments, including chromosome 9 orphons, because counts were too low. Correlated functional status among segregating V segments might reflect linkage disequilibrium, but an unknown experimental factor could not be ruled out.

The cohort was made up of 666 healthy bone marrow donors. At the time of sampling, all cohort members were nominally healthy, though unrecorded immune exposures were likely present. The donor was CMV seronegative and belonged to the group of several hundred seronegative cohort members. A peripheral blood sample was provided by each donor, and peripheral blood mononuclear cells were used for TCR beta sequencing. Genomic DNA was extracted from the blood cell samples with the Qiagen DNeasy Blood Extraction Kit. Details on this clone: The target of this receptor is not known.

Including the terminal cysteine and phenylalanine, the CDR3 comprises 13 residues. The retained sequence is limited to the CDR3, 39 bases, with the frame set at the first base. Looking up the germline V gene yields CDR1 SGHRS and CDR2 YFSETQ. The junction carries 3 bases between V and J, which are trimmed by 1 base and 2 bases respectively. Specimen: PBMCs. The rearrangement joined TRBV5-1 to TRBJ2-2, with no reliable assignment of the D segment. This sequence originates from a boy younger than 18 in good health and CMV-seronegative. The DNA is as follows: TGCGCCAGCAGCTTGTATAACACCGGGGAGCTGTTTTTT. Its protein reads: CASSLYNTGELFF.